Below, 3 T cell receptor beta chains from the same sample are listed, as sequenced in a study of technical replicates of blood from a handful of donors. Libraries were prepared by immunoSEQ multiplex PCR; TCRdb keeps only in-frame clonotypes and omits some of them. The sample includes 55,000 to 75,000 clones, 80% to 95% of them seen just once. The sequencing input was PBMCs. The origin of the receptors is a human donor in good health. Some clones in this sample may be carry-over from other donors' samples.

CDR3 amino acids: CAGGRGKNSPLHF. CDR3 nucleotide sequence: TGTGCCGGAGGAAGGGGGAAGAATTCACCCCTCCACTTT. V and J are TRBV30 and TRBJ1-6, with D maybe TRBD1 (6 bases). This CDR3 has 13 residues. V shed 8 bases and J shed 7 bases, with 15 bases lying between them. Looked up from germline, CDR1 is GTSNPN and CDR2 is SVGIG (reference sequence).

The chain recombines TRBV4-3 with TRBJ2-7; 7 bases agree with TRBD2. The CDR3 length is 15 residues. The germline gives CDR1 LGHNA, CDR2 YSLEER. V lost 1 base and J lost 3; bases outside the gene matches: 6. In DNA form, the CDR3 reads TGCGCCAGCAGCCAAGTCCTCGGGGGGAGCTACGAGCAGTACTTC. It yields the protein CASSQVLGGSYEQYF.

The chain couples TRBV29-1 to TRBJ1-2; D is ambiguous. The CDR3 length is 12 residues. Germline CDR1 and CDR2: SQVTM and ANQGSEA. V lost 2 bases, J lost 8 bases, and 12 bases lay in between. Written as DNA, the CDR3 is TGCAGCGTTGAAAGCCGGAGGGTCGGCTACACCTTC. It encodes CSVESRRVGYTF.